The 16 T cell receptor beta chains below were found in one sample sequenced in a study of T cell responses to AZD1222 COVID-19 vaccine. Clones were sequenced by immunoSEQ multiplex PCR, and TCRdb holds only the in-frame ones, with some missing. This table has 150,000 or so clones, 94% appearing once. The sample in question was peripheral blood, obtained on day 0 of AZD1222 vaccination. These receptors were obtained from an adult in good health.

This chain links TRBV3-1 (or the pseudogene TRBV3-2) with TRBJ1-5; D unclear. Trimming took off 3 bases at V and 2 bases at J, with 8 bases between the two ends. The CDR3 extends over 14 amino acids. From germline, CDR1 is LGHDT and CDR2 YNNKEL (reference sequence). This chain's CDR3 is CASSHSVGNQPQHF. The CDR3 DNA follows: TGTGCCAGCAGCCACTCAGTGGGCAATCAGCCCCAGCATTTT.

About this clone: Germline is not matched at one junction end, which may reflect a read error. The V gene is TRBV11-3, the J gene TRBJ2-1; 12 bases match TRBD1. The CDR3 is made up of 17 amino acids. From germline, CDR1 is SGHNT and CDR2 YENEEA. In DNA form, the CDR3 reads TGTGCCAGCAGCTCCGGGACAGGGGGCCCCTCCAACAATGAGCAGTTCTTC. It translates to CASSSGTGGPSNNEQFF.

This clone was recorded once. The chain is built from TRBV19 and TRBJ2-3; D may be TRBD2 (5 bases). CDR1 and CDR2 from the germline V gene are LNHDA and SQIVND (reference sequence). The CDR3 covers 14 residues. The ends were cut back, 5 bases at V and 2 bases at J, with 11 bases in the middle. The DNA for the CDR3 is TGTGCCAGTAGTTGGAGGAGACCCACAGATACGCAGTATTTT. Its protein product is CASSWRRPTDTQYF.

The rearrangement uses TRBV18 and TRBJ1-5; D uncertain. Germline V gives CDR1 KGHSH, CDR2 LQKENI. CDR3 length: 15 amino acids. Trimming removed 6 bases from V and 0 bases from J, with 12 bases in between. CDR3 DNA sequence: TGTGCCAGCTCTCCTACACTCGATAGCAATCAGCCCCAGCATTTT. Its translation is CASSPTLDSNQPQHF.

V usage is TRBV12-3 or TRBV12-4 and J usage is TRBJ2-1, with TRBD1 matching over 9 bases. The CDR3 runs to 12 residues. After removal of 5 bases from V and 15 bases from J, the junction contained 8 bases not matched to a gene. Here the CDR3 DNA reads TGTGCCAGCAGTACCGGGACAGGGTTTGCGTTCTTC. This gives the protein CASSTGTGFAFF.

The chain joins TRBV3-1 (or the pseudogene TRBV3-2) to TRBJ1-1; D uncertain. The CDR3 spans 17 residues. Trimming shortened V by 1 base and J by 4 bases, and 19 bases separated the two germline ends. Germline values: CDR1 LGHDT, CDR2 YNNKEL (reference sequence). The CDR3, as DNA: TGTGCCAGCAGCCAAGTTTATACGCGCCGGGTCGGCACTGAAGCTTTCTTT. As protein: CASSQVYTRRVGTEAFF.

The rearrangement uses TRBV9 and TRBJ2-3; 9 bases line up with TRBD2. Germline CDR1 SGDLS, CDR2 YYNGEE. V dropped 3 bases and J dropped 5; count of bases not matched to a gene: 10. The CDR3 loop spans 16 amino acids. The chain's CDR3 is CASSGRLAEMLDTQYF. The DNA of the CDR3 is TGTGCCAGCAGCGGAAGACTAGCGGAGATGTTAGATACGCAGTATTTT.

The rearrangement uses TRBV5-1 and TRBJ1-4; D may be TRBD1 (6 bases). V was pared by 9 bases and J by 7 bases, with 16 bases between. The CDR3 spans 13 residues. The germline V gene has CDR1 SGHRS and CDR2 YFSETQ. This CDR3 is CATKQGMGEKLFF. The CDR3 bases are TGCGCCACCAAACAGGGTATGGGTGAAAAACTGTTTTTT.

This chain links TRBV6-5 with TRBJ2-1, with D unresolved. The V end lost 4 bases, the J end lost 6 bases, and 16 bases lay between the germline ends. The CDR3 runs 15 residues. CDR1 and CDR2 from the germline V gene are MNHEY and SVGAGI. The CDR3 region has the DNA TGTGCCAGCAGTTCCATGGGAAGTGTCGGCAATGAGCAGTTCTTC. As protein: CASSSMGSVGNEQFF.

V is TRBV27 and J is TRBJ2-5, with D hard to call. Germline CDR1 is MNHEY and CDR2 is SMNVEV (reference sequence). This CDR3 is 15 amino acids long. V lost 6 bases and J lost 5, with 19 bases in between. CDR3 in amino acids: CASSRRPGRMETQYF. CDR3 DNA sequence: TGTGCCAGCAGCCGACGCCCAGGTCGTATGGAGACCCAGTACTTC.

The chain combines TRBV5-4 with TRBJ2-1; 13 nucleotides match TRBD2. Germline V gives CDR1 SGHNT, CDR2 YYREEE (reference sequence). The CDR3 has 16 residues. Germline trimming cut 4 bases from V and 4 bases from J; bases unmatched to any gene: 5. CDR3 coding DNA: TGTGCCAGCAGCCCCGGGACTAGCGGGATGTACAATGAGCAGTTCTTC. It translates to CASSPGTSGMYNEQFF.

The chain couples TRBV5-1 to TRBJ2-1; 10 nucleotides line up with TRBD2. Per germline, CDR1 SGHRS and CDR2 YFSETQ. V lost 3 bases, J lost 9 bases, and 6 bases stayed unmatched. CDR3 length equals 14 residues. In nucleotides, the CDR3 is TGCGCCAGCAGCTGGAGGGTAGCGGGAGGTGAGCAGTTCTTC. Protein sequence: CASSWRVAGGEQFF.

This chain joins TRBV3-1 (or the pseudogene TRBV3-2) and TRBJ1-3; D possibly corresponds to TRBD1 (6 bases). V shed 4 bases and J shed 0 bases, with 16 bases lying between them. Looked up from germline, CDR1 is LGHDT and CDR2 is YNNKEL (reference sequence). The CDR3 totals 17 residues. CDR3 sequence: CASSLLQGRVSGNTIYF. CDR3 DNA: TGTGCCAGCAGCCTCCTACAGGGTAGGGTCTCTGGAAACACCATATATTTT.

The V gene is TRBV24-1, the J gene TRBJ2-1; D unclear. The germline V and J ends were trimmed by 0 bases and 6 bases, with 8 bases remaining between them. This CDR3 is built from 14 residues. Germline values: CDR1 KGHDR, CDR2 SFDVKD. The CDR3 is CATSDLQGPNEQFF. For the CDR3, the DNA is TGTGCCACCAGTGATTTGCAAGGACCCAATGAGCAGTTCTTC.

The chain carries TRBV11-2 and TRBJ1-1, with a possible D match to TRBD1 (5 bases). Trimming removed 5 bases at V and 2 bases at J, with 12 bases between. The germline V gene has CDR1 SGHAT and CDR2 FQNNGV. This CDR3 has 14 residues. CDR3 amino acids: CASSKRGGNTEAFF. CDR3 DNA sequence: TGTGCCAGCAGCAAGAGGGGTGGCAACACTGAAGCTTTCTTT.

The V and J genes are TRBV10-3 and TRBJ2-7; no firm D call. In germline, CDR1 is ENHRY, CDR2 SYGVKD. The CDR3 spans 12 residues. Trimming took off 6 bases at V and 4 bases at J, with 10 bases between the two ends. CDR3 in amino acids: CAISGDSYEQYF. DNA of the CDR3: TGTGCCATCAGCGGAGATTCTTACGAGCAGTACTTC.